The 9 T cell receptor beta chains given below trace back to one sample, sequenced in a study of identical twins. A single record per CDR3 protein comes from TCRdb applying MiXCR to the 5' RACE reads. The table has 220,000 or so distinct CDR3 sequences, roughly 7% seen once. This sample also belongs to another study, concerning yellow fever vaccine responses in identical twins.

Specimen: memory (CD45RO+) T cells sorted from blood. These receptors all stem from a woman under 30 in good health.

In this sample, this clonotype turned up a few times. The rearrangement uses TRBV20-1 and TRBJ2-1; 9 nucleotides match TRBD2. The germline CDR1 and CDR2 sequences are DFQATT and SNEGSKA (reference sequence). This CDR3 spans 15 amino acids. Trimming took 0 bases from V and 5 from J; bases not matched to a gene: 5. CDR3 region: CSARDRPSGDNEQFF. In DNA, the CDR3 is TGCAGTGCTAGAGATAGGCCTAGCGGGGACAATGAGCAGTTCTTC.

The J gene is TRBJ2-1, the V gene TRBV2, with 13 bases that match TRBD2. This CDR3 contains 14 residues. The V segment lost 6 bases and the J segment 10 bases; nucleotides outside the gene matches: 6. CDR1 and CDR2 (germline): SNHLY, FYNNEI. In DNA, the CDR3 is TGTGCCAGCAGGGGACTAGCGGGATTGAGAGAGCAGTTCTTC. This gives the protein CASRGLAGLREQFF.

The sample holds many counts of this clonotype. The chain uses TRBV12-3 or TRBV12-4 and TRBJ1-4; 8 bases map to TRBD1. The CDR3 has 14 amino acids. With V trimmed by 3 bases and J by 8 bases, 5 bases remained unmatched. The DNA for the CDR3 is TGTGCCAGCAGTTTTCGGACAGGGACAGAAAAACTGTTTTTT. Residues: CASSFRTGTEKLFF.

The table lists this clonotype with many counts. The rearrangement joins TRBV15 to TRBJ1-2; 8 bases are a match to TRBD1. V was clipped by 3 bases and J by 4 bases; unmatched bases: 4. Germline assignment: CDR1 LNHNV and CDR2 YYDKDF (reference sequence). CDR3 length: 14 amino acids. The CDR3 DNA reads as TGTGCCACCAGCAGGGCAACAGGGGGCTATGGCTACACCTTC. This encodes CATSRATGGYGYTF.

A few counts support this clonotype. This rearrangement joins TRBV5-1 to TRBJ1-2; TRBD1 matches 8 bases. The V and J ends lost 6 bases and 4 bases, in that order; junction bases with no gene match: 5. This CDR3 is 13 amino acids long. Per germline, CDR1 SGHRS and CDR2 YFSETQ. The CDR3 spells CASMQGAGYGYTF. The CDR3 DNA reads TGCGCCAGCATGCAGGGGGCCGGCTATGGCTACACCTTC. Based on the CDR3 plus reference TRBV5-1 and TRBJ1-2, the full variable domain is KAGVTQTPRYLIKTRGQQVTLSCSPISGHRSVSWYQQTPGQGLQFLFEYFSETQRNKGNFPGRFSGRQFSNSRSEMNVSTLELGDSALYLCASMQGAGYGYTFGSGTRLTVV.

The chain couples TRBV27 to TRBJ2-3; TRBD1 aligns across 8 bases. CDR3 length: 15 residues. The ends lost 6 bases at V and 3 bases at J; junction bases unmatched: 8. The germline V gene has CDR1 MNHEY and CDR2 SMNVEV (reference sequence). CDR3 residues: CASRMYRGETDTQYF. CDR3 bases: TGTGCCAGCAGGATGTACAGGGGGGAAACAGATACGCAGTATTTT.

This clonotype appeared many times. The rearrangement links TRBV29-1 to TRBJ1-2; D is uncertain. V was cut by 4 bases and J by 6 bases, with 9 bases left in between. The CDR3 runs to 11 residues. Germline loops: CDR1 SQVTM, CDR2 ANQGSEA. The CDR3 DNA reads as TGCAGCGTTGTGTCAGCTAATGGCTACACCTTC. Translation: CSVVSANGYTF.

This clonotype was picked up many times. V and J are TRBV4-1 and TRBJ2-3; D is unclear. The CDR3 loop spans 15 amino acids. CDR1 MGHRA and CDR2 YSYEKL come from the germline V gene. V lost 1 base to trimming and J lost 1 base, with 9 bases between them. The CDR3 DNA follows: TGCGCCAGCAGCCAAGGGGGAATGGGCACAGATACGCAGTATTTT. Translation gives CASSQGGMGTDTQYF.

The V call is TRBV5-1, the J call TRBJ2-2; D is uncertain. Germline V gene data show CDR1 as SGHRS and CDR2 as YFSETQ. V dropped 4 bases and J dropped 2 bases, with 12 bases sitting between them. This CDR3 has 15 amino acids. The CDR3 spells CASSPGMGNTGELFF. The CDR3 nucleotides read TGCGCCAGCAGCCCCGGCATGGGAAACACCGGGGAGCTGTTTTTT.